The 4 T cell receptor beta chains in this list originate from one sample, sequenced in a study of spatial heterogeneity in lung cancer (dated by TCRdb to about 2019). The library was made by 5' RACE. For sequencing, a NextSeq 500 was employed. Using fastp trimming at Q25 and MiXCR clonotype assembly, TCRdb reanalyzed the public sequencing data and kept in-frame beta chains. Rows matching on CDR3 protein sequence are summarized as one entry with the most common DNA and genes. The sample table contains around 12,000 distinct CDR3 sequences; only one count was recorded for about 15% of them. Approximately 37% of the sample comes from the top ten. The meaning of the sample's time point label: sample taken at primary tumor resection. Whole RNA extracted from tumor and nontumor lung tissue, or from cryopreserved PBMC samples, was used for TCR sequencing without cell sorting. Specimen: PBMCs, collected at surgery. All receptors come from a male donor with early-stage non-small cell lung cancer.

The chain couples TRBV7-9 to TRBJ2-3; no clear D gene. With 5 bases removed from V and 3 bases from J, the gap between germline ends came to 12 bases. Germline V lookup: CDR1 SEHNR, CDR2 FQNEAQ (reference sequence). The CDR3 is 14 residues long. In DNA, the CDR3 is TGTGCCAGCAGCACCGCGTCTTTTACAGATACGCAGTATTTT. It specifies CASSTASFTDTQYF.

This clonotype occurred many times. This sequence joins TRBV27 and TRBJ1-6; D gene ambiguous. Germline CDR1 and CDR2: MNHEY and SMNVEV (reference sequence). This CDR3 region has 13 residues. Trimming took off 6 bases at V and 6 bases at J, with 9 bases between the two ends. The DNA for the CDR3 is TGTGCCAGCAGACTTATACGTAATTCACCCCTCCACTTT. This sequence encodes CASRLIRNSPLHF.

J is TRBJ1-2 and V is TRBV4-3, with 7 bases lining up with TRBD1. Germline V CDR1 and CDR2: LGHNA, YSLEER. The V segment lost 1 base and the J segment 5 bases; nucleotides outside the gene matches: 4. The CDR3 is made up of 14 amino acids. DNA for the CDR3: TGCGCCAGCAGCCAAGCGGACAGGCTGTATGGCTACACCTTC. Residues: CASSQADRLYGYTF.

In its sample, this clonotype was seen many times. CDR3 amino acids: CASSLDGQFEQFF. DNA of the CDR3: TGTGCCAGCAGCTTAGATGGTCAGTTTGAGCAGTTCTTC. V usage is TRBV7-6 and J usage is TRBJ2-1, with unresolved D. Trimming took 1 base from V and 9 from J, leaving 10 bases between them. The CDR3 has 13 residues. The germline gives CDR1 SGHVS, CDR2 FNYEAQ.